This entry features one T cell receptor (beta chain) sequence. The germline CDR1 and CDR2 sequences are DFQATT and SNEGSKA (reference sequence). Deletions cut 0 bases from V and 9 bases from J, with 6 bases between. CDR3 length equals 11 residues. This record comes from a study of chemoradiotherapy in HPV16-positive cancers. Produced via immunoSEQ multiplex PCR; TCRdb's table is partial and in-frame only. Here the sample spans some 70,000 clones, roughly 90% being singletons. The sequence was collected from a human donor with HPV-associated anogenital cancer. Specimen: blood, collected from a patient who underwent chemoradiotherapy. This chain connects TRBV20-1 to TRBJ2-1; D gene uncertain. CDR3 sequence reads: CSARDTPEQFF. CDR3 coding DNA: TGCAGTGCTAGAGATACCCCTGAGCAGTTCTTC.